This entry describes one T cell receptor (beta chain). This sample is part of a study of blood T cell repertoires in COVID-19. Across the whole study: Sample material is recorded as cDNA or gDNA derived from T cells, B-cell-depleted T cells, or PBMCs.

Under the authors' procedure: Amplified reference gene primers provided the basis for estimating nucleated cell counts. Profiling relied on immunoSEQ multiplex PCR, and the TCRdb table lists in-frame clones only, not all of them. The D gene and trimming were derived from the DNA, and the V and J assignments and clone size from that table. The sample shows around 320,000 clones, 70% to 90% of them seen only once. V was trimmed by 5 bases and J by 6 bases, leaving 16 bases between them. This CDR3 is 14 amino acids long. In germline, CDR1 is MDHEN, CDR2 SYDVKM. The chain joins TRBV28 to TRBJ2-5; maybe TRBD2 (5 bases). This sequence originates from a woman aged 25 to 45 who had recovered from COVID-19. Sample: peripheral blood. This CDR3 reads CASSPPSTVKTQYF. For the CDR3, the DNA is TGTGCCAGCAGTCCCCCTAGCACGGTAAAGACCCAGTACTTC.